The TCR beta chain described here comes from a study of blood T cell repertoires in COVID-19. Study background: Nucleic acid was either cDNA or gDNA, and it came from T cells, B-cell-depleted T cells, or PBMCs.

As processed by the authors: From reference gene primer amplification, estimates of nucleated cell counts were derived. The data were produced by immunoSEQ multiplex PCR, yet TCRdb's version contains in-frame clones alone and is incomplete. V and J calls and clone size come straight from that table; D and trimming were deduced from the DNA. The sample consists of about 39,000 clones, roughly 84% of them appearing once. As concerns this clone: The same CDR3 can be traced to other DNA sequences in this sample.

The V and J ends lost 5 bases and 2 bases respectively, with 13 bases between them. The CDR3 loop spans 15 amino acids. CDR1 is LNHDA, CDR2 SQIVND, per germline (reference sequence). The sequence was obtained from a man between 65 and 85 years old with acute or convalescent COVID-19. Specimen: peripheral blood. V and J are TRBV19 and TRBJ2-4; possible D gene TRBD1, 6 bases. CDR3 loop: CASSFLTGSKNIQYF. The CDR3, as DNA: TGTGCCAGTAGTTTCCTGACAGGTTCCAAAAACATTCAGTACTTC.